The 4 T cell receptor beta chains reported below all come from one sample, sequenced in a study of T cell changes during pregnancy in multiple sclerosis. Clones were sequenced by immunoSEQ multiplex PCR, and TCRdb holds only the in-frame ones, with some missing. Here the sample spans tens of thousands of clones, roughly 90% being singletons. The sample here was peripheral blood, taken in the second trimester of pregnancy. Receptors were obtained from a female donor with multiple sclerosis, enrolled in a pregnancy study.

The gene calls are TRBV5-5 and TRBJ2-1; TRBD2 agrees at 13 bases. Trimming took 3 bases from V and 6 from J; bases not matched to a gene: 9. CDR3 length: 17 amino acids. Germline V lookup: CDR1 SGHKS, CDR2 YYEKEE (reference sequence). CDR3: CASSWEERTSGSNEQFF. CDR3 in DNA: TGTGCCAGCAGCTGGGAGGAGCGGACTAGCGGGAGCAATGAGCAGTTCTTC.

The chain has TRBV19 and TRBJ1-2; TRBD1 matches at 10 bases. The J segment lost 8 bases and the V segment lost 3 bases, leaving 6 bases of the junction unmatched. The CDR3 contains 14 residues. Germline lookup yields CDR1 LNHDA and CDR2 SQIVND (reference sequence). CDR3 loop: CASSMRTGGHGYTF. CDR3 bases: TGTGCCAGTAGTATGAGGACAGGGGGGCACGGCTACACCTTC.

The rearrangement uses TRBV4-2 and TRBJ1-2; D unresolved. Germline-derived CDR1 and CDR2 are LGHNA and YNFKEQ. V dropped 0 bases and J dropped 4 bases, with 9 bases sitting between them. CDR3 size: 14 residues. CDR3 DNA: TGTGCCAGCAGCCAAGATCAGGATTCCTATGGCTACACCTTC. It yields the protein CASSQDQDSYGYTF.

The V and J genes are TRBV29-1 and TRBJ2-7, with 8 bases that match TRBD1. CDR3 length equals 12 residues. Per the germline V gene, CDR1 is SQVTM and CDR2 is ANQGSEA. Losses at the gene ends were 6 bases for V and 3 bases for J; bases not matched to a gene: 4. CDR3 nucleotides: TGCAGCGTGGGTGGACAGGGCTACGAGCAGTACTTC. It translates to CSVGGQGYEQYF.